This T cell receptor beta chain was identified in a study of blood T cell repertoires in COVID-19. Residents of 20 to 25 US areas, aged roughly 18 to 89 years, made up the participants. The germline CDR1 and CDR2 sequences are LGHNA and YSLEER. Trimming took off 3 bases at V and 3 bases at J, with 9 bases between the two ends. This CDR3 spans 13 amino acids. In the original analysis: Amplification with reference gene primers provided the estimates of nucleated cell counts. TCRdb's copy holds only in-frame clones and misses some; the assay was immunoSEQ multiplex PCR. V and J calls and clone size come straight from that table; D and trimming were deduced from the DNA. The sample yields about 160,000 clones, roughly 90% seen once.

This chain joins TRBV4-3 and TRBJ2-7; no firm D call. This TCR derives from a woman between 50 and 59 years old who had recovered from COVID-19. Sequencing was done on a sample of PBMCs or T cells enriched from blood (not recorded which). Written as DNA, the CDR3 is TGCGCCAGCAGCCAGTCCCATTTCTACGAGCAGTACTTC. It specifies CASSQSHFYEQYF.